The clone carrying this T cell receptor (beta chain) was detected a few times. What it binds is unknown. The sample comes from a study of a mutant IDH1 vaccine in newly diagnosed glioma. Time point here: week 35, safety follow-up. The study gave 300 ug of mutant IDH1 20-mer peptide per vaccine dose, with topical imiquimod. Eight vaccine injections were given to patients in weeks 1, 3, 5, 7, 11, 15, 19 and 23. Repertoires were generated with immunoSEQ multiplex PCR, while TCRdb's copy carries only in-frame clones and drops some. The sample has roughly 54,000 clones, about 85% seen once. Here the sequenced sample was PBMCs, taken from a glioma patient whose treatment included an IDH1 peptide vaccine. The sequence came from a young woman with glioma.

The CDR3 DNA reads TGTGCCAGCAGCGCCCGCGTAGGACAGGGGTGGAATGAGCAGTTCTTC. Its protein product is CASSARVGQGWNEQFF. The rearrangement uses TRBV9 and TRBJ2-1; 9 bases are shared with TRBD1. The CDR3 is 16 amino acids. The germline gives CDR1 SGDLS, CDR2 YYNGEE. The V gene end was trimmed by 3 bases and the J gene end by 7 bases; junction bases not matched to a gene: 11.